The 24 T cell receptor beta chains below come from one sample, sequenced in a study of blood T cell repertoires in COVID-19. TCRdb's copy holds only in-frame clones and misses some; the assay was immunoSEQ multiplex PCR. The sample includes around 300,000 clones, 75% to 90% of them seen just once. The sample taken for sequencing was peripheral blood. The receptors were sampled from a woman aged 40-49 years who had recovered from COVID-19.

The chain has TRBV7-9 and TRBJ2-7, with 10 bases matching TRBD2. Germline assignment: CDR1 SEHNR and CDR2 FQNEAQ (reference sequence). The V gene end was trimmed by 7 bases and the J gene end by 5 bases; junction bases not matched to a gene: 14. CDR3 size: 16 residues. CDR3 in amino acids: CASTPGSLAGEDEQYF. The DNA for the CDR3 is TGTGCCAGCACCCCGGGAAGTCTAGCGGGAGAGGACGAGCAGTACTTC.

The rearrangement links TRBV5-1 to TRBJ2-5; 10 positions agree with TRBD1. This CDR3 comprises 14 residues. The germline CDR1 and CDR2 sequences are SGHRS and YFSETQ. Trimming removed 4 bases from V and 5 bases from J; junction bases left unmatched: 5. The CDR3 DNA follows: TGCGCCAGCAGCCTCCTGGACAGGGGGGAGACCCAGTACTTC. This translates into CASSLLDRGETQYF.

This chain connects TRBV11-2 to TRBJ1-5, with 7 bases fitting TRBD1. The CDR3 sequence is 15 residues long. Trimming cost V 4 bases and J 0 bases; bases outside gene matches: 3. Germline CDR1 is SGHAT and CDR2 is FQNNGV. The CDR3 DNA follows: TGTGCCAGCAGCTCGACAGGGAATAGCAATCAGCCCCAGCATTTT. It specifies CASSSTGNSNQPQHF.

The J gene is TRBJ2-3, the V gene TRBV18; D is possibly TRBD2 (6 bases). The CDR3 is 16 amino acids. CDR1 is KGHSH, CDR2 LQKENI, per germline. The V end was cut by 2 bases, the J end by 1 base, with 13 bases between. In DNA, the CDR3 is TGTGCCAGCTCACCAGGCGGGGTGGTGGGCACAGATACGCAGTATTTT. It codes for CASSPGGVVGTDTQYF.

The genes are TRBV7-2 and TRBJ2-2, with D hard to call. Germline assignment: CDR1 SGHTA and CDR2 FQGNSA. The CDR3 is 13 amino acids. Trimming pared 4 bases from V and 1 base from J, leaving 4 bases between. CDR3 region: CASSSRNTGELFF. CDR3 sequence (DNA): TGTGCCAGCAGCTCTCGGAACACCGGGGAGCTGTTTTTT.

This chain joins TRBV3-1 (or the pseudogene TRBV3-2) and TRBJ2-2; D unresolved. The CDR3 extends over 16 amino acids. CDR1 is LGHDT, CDR2 YNNKEL, per germline (reference sequence). V shed 1 base and J shed 4 bases, with 13 bases lying between them. The CDR3 region has the DNA TGTGCCAGCAGCCAAGTAGTCCACAGATTCACCGGGGAGCTGTTTTTT. This sequence encodes CASSQVVHRFTGELFF.

The chain couples TRBV6-5 to TRBJ1-4; 10 bases agree with TRBD1. The germline CDR1 and CDR2 sequences are MNHEY and SVGAGI. The V segment lost 5 bases and the J segment 7 bases; nucleotides outside the gene matches: 4. The CDR3 has 14 amino acids. The CDR3 bases are TGTGCCAGCAGTAGAGGACAGGGGGGTGAAAAACTGTTTTTT. As protein: CASSRGQGGEKLFF.

This chain connects TRBV3-1 (or the pseudogene TRBV3-2) to TRBJ2-7, with 9 bases identical to TRBD2. V lost 2 bases to trimming and J lost 7 bases; unmatched junction nucleotides: 6. Germline assignment: CDR1 LGHDT and CDR2 YNNKEL (reference sequence). The CDR3 is made up of 14 amino acids. CDR3 in amino acids: CASSQRSGRSEQYF. For the CDR3, the DNA is TGTGCCAGCAGCCAACGAAGCGGGAGGAGTGAGCAGTACTTC.

This rearrangement joins TRBV7-9 to TRBJ2-5; TRBD2 is a possible D gene (6 bases). V lost 3 bases to trimming and J lost 4 bases, with 12 bases between them. CDR3 length equals 14 residues. Germline-derived CDR1 and CDR2 are SEHNR and FQNEAQ (reference sequence). CDR3 sequence reads: CASSFGGTAETQYF. CDR3 in DNA: TGTGCCAGCAGCTTTGGCGGGACGGCAGAGACCCAGTACTTC. Complete variable domain (other parts from reference TRBV7-9 and TRBJ2-5): DTGVSQNPRHKITKRGQNVTFRCDPISEHNRLYWYRQTLGQGPEFLTYFQNEAQLEKSRLLSDRFSAERPKGSFSTLEIQRTEQGDSAMYLCASSFGGTAETQYFGPGTRLLVL.

The rearrangement joins TRBV28 to TRBJ2-1; the match to TRBD2 covers 7 bases. The ends lost 5 bases at V and 7 bases at J; junction bases unmatched: 11. This CDR3 comprises 15 residues. From germline, CDR1 is MDHEN and CDR2 SYDVKM. CDR3 sequence: CASSPLGGRGNEQFF. In nucleotides, the CDR3 is TGTGCCAGCAGTCCCCTCGGGGGGAGAGGGAATGAGCAGTTCTTC.

The chain links TRBV12-5 to TRBJ2-2; 9 bases are shared with TRBD2. V lost 2 bases to trimming and J lost 5 bases; unmatched junction nucleotides: 21. Germline values: CDR1 LGHNT, CDR2 FRNRAP. The CDR3 is 21 amino acids. CDR3 amino acids: CASGLNWGAYDGTSPTGELFF. The CDR3 coding sequence is TGTGCTAGTGGTTTGAATTGGGGCGCTTACGACGGGACTAGCCCAACCGGGGAGCTGTTTTTT.

This chain connects TRBV11-3 to TRBJ2-7, with D hard to call. Trimming took off 5 bases at V and 3 bases at J, with 17 bases between the two ends. CDR1 and CDR2 from the germline V gene are SGHNT and YENEEA. The CDR3 contains 15 residues. The CDR3 bases are TGTGCCAGCAGCGTGCAGGCCTCCACCTACTACGAGCAGTACTTC. As protein: CASSVQASTYYEQYF.

The chain employs TRBV7-9 and TRBJ1-2; D unresolved. With 0 bases removed from V and 4 bases from J, the gap between germline ends came to 6 bases. Germline CDR1 reads SEHNR; CDR2 reads FQNEAQ (reference sequence). The CDR3 sequence is 13 residues long. This CDR3 reads CASSLAAVYGYTF. DNA of the CDR3: TGTGCCAGCAGCTTAGCGGCAGTCTATGGCTACACCTTC.

The J gene is TRBJ2-1, the V gene TRBV5-1; TRBD1 matches at 10 bases. Trimming at V came to 3 bases and at J to 3 bases, leaving 0 bases not matched to a gene. CDR1 and CDR2 (germline): SGHRS, YFSETQ. This CDR3 has 14 amino acids. The CDR3 coding sequence is TGCGCCAGCAGCTGGACAGGGGGCTACAATGAGCAGTTCTTC. Its protein is CASSWTGGYNEQFF.

This clone occurred once. At one of its ends the junction is not consistent with the germline gene, which may arise from a read error. The genes are TRBV4-1 and TRBJ2-7, with 8 bases fitting TRBD2. The CDR3 is 18 amino acids. Germline CDR1 is MGHRA and CDR2 is YSYEKL. As DNA, the CDR3 is TGCGCCAGCAGCCAAGACTTTCGGAGCGGGAGTGGGTCCTCCGAGCAGTACTTC. The encoded protein is CASSQDFRSGSGSSEQYF.

This chain joins TRBV5-6 and TRBJ2-5, with a weak D call TRBD2 (5 bases). V was pared by 5 bases and J by 5 bases, with 13 bases between. Germline V gene data show CDR1 as SGHDT and CDR2 as YYEEEE. The CDR3 runs to 13 residues. CDR3 DNA sequence: TGTGCCAGCAGAAGGTCGTGGGAGGAGACCCAGTACTTC. It yields the protein CASRRSWEETQYF.

The rearrangement links TRBV9 to TRBJ2-2; 9 bases are a match to TRBD1. V dropped 0 bases and J dropped 14; count of bases not matched to a gene: 11. Germline V gene lookup returns CDR1 SGDLS and CDR2 YYNGEE. The CDR3 contains 15 residues. The CDR3 spells CASSVEGGPGQGLFF. The CDR3 nucleotides read TGTGCCAGCAGCGTAGAGGGGGGTCCGGGACAGGGACTGTTTTTT.

The J gene is TRBJ2-7, the V gene TRBV6-5, with no clear D. The CDR3 spans 11 residues. Trimming cost V 6 bases and J 2 bases, with 5 bases left between them. The germline V gene encodes CDR1 MNHEY and CDR2 SVGAGI. CDR3 residues: CASSRTYEQYF. The DNA of the CDR3 is TGTGCCAGCAGCCGTACCTACGAGCAGTACTTC.

V is TRBV6-2 or TRBV6-3 and J is TRBJ2-1, with 7 bases lining up with TRBD2. Germline CDR1 and CDR2: MNHEY and SVGEGT. The CDR3 has 12 residues. Unmatched junction bases numbered 1, after V lost 4 bases and J lost 7 bases. CDR3 nucleotide sequence: TGTGCCAGCAGTTTGGGGGGGAATGAGCAGTTCTTC. This translates into CASSLGGNEQFF.

This clone was seen at least ten times. The chain combines TRBV4-1 with TRBJ1-3; TRBD1 might be the D (5 bases). The CDR3 is 18 amino acids. Trimming left V 1 base short and J 4 bases short, with 20 bases between. Germline loops: CDR1 MGHRA, CDR2 YSYEKL. The CDR3 loop reads CASSQGGRGRGGGNTIYF. The DNA for the CDR3 is TGCGCCAGCAGCCAAGGTGGCAGAGGAAGGGGAGGGGGAAACACCATATATTTT.

The chain has TRBV28 and TRBJ1-1; TRBD1 is a possible D gene (6 bases). V was shortened by 2 bases and J by 1 base, with 20 bases between the two germline ends. The CDR3 has 18 residues. CDR1 and CDR2 (germline): MDHEN, SYDVKM. The CDR3 DNA sequence: TGTGCCAGCAGTTTAAGGCGGACAGATAAGAGGAGGAACACTGAAGCTTTCTTT. This translates into CASSLRRTDKRRNTEAFF.

The chain is built from TRBV18 and TRBJ2-7, with TRBD2 as a possible D gene (6 bases). The germline gives CDR1 KGHSH, CDR2 LQKENI. The V and J ends lost 2 bases and 0 bases respectively, with 8 bases between them. The CDR3 totals 14 residues. CDR3 coding DNA: TGTGCCAGCTCACCAGGCGGGACCTCCTACGAGCAGTACTTC. Translation: CASSPGGTSYEQYF. The full variable domain, rest sourced from reference TRBV18 and TRBJ2-7, is NAGVMQNPRHLVRRRGQEARLRCSPMKGHSHVYWYRQLPEEGLKFMVYLQKENIIDESGMPKERFSAEFPKEGPSILRIQQVVRGDSAAYFCASSPGGTSYEQYFGPGTRLTVT.

The rearrangement links TRBV24-1 to TRBJ2-2; TRBD1 matches at 8 bases. Per the germline V gene, CDR1 is KGHDR and CDR2 is SFDVKD. Trimming took 9 bases from V and 1 from J; bases not matched to a gene: 9. The CDR3 contains 16 residues. The CDR3 DNA is TGTGCCACCGCTAACCCCGGGACAGGGAACACCGGGGAGCTGTTTTTT. Protein product: CATANPGTGNTGELFF.

This chain joins TRBV5-4 and TRBJ2-1; 14 bases align to TRBD2. Germline V gene sequence: CDR1 SGHNT, CDR2 YYREEE (reference sequence). CDR3 length: 18 amino acids. V gave up 0 bases and J gave up 7 bases; unmatched junction bases: 9. In DNA form, the CDR3 reads TGTGCCAGCAGCTTGGGGGGGACTAGCGGGAGATGGGTGAATGAGCAGTTCTTC. Translation gives CASSLGGTSGRWVNEQFF.